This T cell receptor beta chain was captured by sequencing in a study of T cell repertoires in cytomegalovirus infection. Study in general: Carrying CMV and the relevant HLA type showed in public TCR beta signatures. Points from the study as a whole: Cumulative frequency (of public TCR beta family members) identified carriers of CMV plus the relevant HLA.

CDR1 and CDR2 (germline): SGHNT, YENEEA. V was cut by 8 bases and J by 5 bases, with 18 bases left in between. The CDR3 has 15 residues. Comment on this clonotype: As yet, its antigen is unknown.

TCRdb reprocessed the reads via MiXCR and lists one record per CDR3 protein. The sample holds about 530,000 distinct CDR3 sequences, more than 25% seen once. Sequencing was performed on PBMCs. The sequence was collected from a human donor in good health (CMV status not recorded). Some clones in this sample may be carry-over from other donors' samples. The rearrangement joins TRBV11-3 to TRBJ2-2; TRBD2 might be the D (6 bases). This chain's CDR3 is CASWAGGSGTGELFF. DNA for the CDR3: TGTGCCAGCTGGGCCGGGGGATCCGGAACCGGGGAGCTGTTTTTT.